The present T cell receptor (beta chain) was sequenced within a study of T cells after yellow fever vaccination. This clonotype was observed a handful of times. TCR cDNA, made by 5'RACE template switching, carried an added universal primer site and UMIs. TCRdb re-called the 5' RACE reads through MiXCR, storing one row per CDR3 protein. Of a few hundred thousand distinct CDR3 sequences in the sample, about 15% were seen once. The receptor comes from a man aged 18 to 35 who received the YFV17D yellow fever vaccine. Sample: PBMCs, taken about 5 days after the first yellow fever vaccination.

As DNA, the CDR3 is TGTGCTAGTGGGAGGGAGCCCACAGATACGCAGTATTTT. The encoded protein is CASGREPTDTQYF. The V and J genes are TRBV12-5 and TRBJ2-3, with D possibly being TRBD2 (5 bases). CDR3 length: 13 amino acids. V dropped 6 bases and J dropped 2 bases, with 9 bases sitting between them. Per germline, CDR1 LGHNT and CDR2 FRNRAP.